The clone carrying this T cell receptor beta chain was observed a handful of times. This CDR3 contains 11 residues. From germline, CDR1 is MNHEY and CDR2 SVGAGI. The ends were cut back, 10 bases at V and 8 bases at J, with 14 bases in the middle. Original handling: Reference gene primer amplification gave estimated nucleated cell counts. Sequencing used immunoSEQ multiplex PCR; TCRdb keeps in-frame clones, though not all of them. V, J and clone size are those of that table, while D and trimming were read from the DNA. The table has more than 60,000 clones, about 90% seen once. This record belongs to a study of blood T cell repertoires in COVID-19. On the study more broadly: Researchers got acute and convalescent COVID-19 samples from the United States, Italy and Spain. PBMCs, B-cell-depleted T cells, or T cells provided the cDNA or gDNA that made up the material.

This chain links TRBV6-5 with TRBJ1-2; a weak D match, TRBD1 (6 bases). The source of this sequence is a middle-aged man with acute or convalescent COVID-19. Sequencing was performed on peripheral blood. CDR3 sequence: CATTGIRGYTF. CDR3 coding DNA: TGTGCCACAACAGGGATTAGGGGCTACACCTTC.